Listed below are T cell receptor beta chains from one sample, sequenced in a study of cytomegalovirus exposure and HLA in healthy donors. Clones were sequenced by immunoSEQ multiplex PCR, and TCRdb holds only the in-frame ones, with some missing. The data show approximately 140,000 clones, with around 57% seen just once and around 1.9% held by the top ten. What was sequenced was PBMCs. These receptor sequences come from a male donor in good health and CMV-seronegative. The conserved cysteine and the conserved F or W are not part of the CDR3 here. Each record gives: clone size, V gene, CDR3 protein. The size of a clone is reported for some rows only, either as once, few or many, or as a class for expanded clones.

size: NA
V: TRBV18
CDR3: ASSPPTPPYEQY

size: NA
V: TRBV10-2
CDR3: ASSESRPSGPDTQY

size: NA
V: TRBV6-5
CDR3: ASSQGPRGNQPQH

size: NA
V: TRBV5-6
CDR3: ASSFYRDSPLH

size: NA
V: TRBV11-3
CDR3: ASSSSGTGDPSSYNEQF

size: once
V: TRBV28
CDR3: ASRTGERGNQPQH

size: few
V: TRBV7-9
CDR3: ASSPRTSGRSRDTQY

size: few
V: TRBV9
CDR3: ASSVGDRGYT

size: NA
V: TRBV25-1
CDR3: ASEGAGTVRTQY

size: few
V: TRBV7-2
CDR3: ASSKTSGGAEQTQY

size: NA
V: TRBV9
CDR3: ASSAGTGGFYEQY

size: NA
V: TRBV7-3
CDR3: ASSWSGNTGELF

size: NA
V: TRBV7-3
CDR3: ASSPGLSTDTQY

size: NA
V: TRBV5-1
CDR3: ASSLGPATNEKLF

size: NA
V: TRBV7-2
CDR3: ASSLVSGGSSTDTQY

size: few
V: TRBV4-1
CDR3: ASSRLYRLSREKLF